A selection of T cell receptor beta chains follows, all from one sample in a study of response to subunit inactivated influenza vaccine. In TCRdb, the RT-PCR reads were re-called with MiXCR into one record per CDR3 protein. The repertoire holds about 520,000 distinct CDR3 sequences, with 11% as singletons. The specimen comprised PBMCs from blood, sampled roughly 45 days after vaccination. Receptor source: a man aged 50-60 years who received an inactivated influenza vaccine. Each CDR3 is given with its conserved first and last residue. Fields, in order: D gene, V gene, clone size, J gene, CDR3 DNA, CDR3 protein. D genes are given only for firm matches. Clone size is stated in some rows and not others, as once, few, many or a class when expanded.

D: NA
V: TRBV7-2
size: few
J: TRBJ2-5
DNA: TGTGCCAGCAGCTCCGTTGGGACTCCCAAGACCCAGTACTTC
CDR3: CASSSVGTPKTQYF

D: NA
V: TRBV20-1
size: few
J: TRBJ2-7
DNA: TGCAGTGCTAGAAGGGGGGCGGGCTACGAGCAGTACTTC
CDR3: CSARRGAGYEQYF

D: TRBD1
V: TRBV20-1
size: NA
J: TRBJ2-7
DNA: TGCAAGAAGAATCGGGACAGGAGCTCCTACGAGCAGTACTTC
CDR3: CKKNRDRSSYEQYF

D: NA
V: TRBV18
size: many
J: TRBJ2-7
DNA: TGTGCCAGCTCACCACCGGGACGCTACGAGCAGTACTTC
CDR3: CASSPPGRYEQYF

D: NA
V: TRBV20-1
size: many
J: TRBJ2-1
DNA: TGCAGTGCTAAACACAGGTCCTCCAGCTCCTACAATGAGCAGTTCTTC
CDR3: CSAKHRSSSSYNEQFF

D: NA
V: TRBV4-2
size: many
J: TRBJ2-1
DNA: TGTGCCAGCAGCCAAGTTACTGGGGTGGGTGAGCAGTTCTTC
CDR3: CASSQVTGVGEQFF

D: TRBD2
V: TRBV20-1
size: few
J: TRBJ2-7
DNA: TGCAGTGCCTCCGCCGGGGGGGCTAGCGGGGCCTCCTACGAGCAGTACTTC
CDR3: CSASAGGASGASYEQYF

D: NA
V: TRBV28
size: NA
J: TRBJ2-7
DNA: TGTGCCAGCAGCCCACAGATGGGAGGTCGCGAGCAGTACTTC
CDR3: CASSPQMGGREQYF

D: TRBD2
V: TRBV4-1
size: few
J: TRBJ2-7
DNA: TGCGCCAGCAGCCTGACGGAGTTCCCGGGACTAGGCGAAGAGCAGTACTTC
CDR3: CASSLTEFPGLGEEQYF

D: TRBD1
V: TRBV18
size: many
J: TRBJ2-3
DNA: TGTGCCAGCTCACCGGACAGGCAGAGAGGGCAGTATTTT
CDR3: CASSPDRQRGQYF

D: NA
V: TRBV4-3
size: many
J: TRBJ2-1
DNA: TGCGCCAGCAGCCAAGATTTTTATTCACAGGCGGGGAATGAGCAGTTCTTC
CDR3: CASSQDFYSQAGNEQFF

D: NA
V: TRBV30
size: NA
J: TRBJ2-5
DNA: TGTGCCTGGAAACGGGAGACAGGGAGACAAGAGACCCAGTACTTC
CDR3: CAWKRETGRQETQYF

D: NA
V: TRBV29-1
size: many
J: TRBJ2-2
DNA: TGCAGCGCCGTGAGGGGGACCGGGGAGCTGTTTTTT
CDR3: CSAVRGTGELFF

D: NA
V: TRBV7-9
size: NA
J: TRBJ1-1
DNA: TGTGCCAGCAGCCCGGGCCCCGCTAAAGCTTTCTTT
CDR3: CASSPGPAKAFF

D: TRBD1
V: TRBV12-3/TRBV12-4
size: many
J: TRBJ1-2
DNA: TGTGCCAGCAGTCCGACAGGGGGAACAGGCTATGGCTACACCTTC
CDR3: CASSPTGGTGYGYTF

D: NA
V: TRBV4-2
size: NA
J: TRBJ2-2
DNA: TGTGCCAGCAGCCAAGATCCGGGCCGGGGCACCGGGGAGCTGTTTTTT
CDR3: CASSQDPGRGTGELFF

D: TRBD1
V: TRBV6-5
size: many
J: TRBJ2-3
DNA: TGTGCCAGCAGTTACACGGGACAGGGGCCAGATACGCAGTATTTT
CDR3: CASSYTGQGPDTQYF

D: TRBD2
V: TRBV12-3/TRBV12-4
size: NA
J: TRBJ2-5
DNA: TGTGCCAGCGGGACTAGCGGGAGTTATGAGACCCAGTACTTC
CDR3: CASGTSGSYETQYF

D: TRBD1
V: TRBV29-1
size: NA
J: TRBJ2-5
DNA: TGCAGCGTTCAAACAGGGGGCCCCCAAGAGACCCAGTACTTC
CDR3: CSVQTGGPQETQYF

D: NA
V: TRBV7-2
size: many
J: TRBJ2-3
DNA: TGTGCCAGCAGCTTCGCCGGATCCGCAGATACGCAGTATTTT
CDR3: CASSFAGSADTQYF

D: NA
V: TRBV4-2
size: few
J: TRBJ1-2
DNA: TGTGCCAGCAGCCAAGCCTACAGGGATGGCGGCTACACCTTC
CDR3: CASSQAYRDGGYTF

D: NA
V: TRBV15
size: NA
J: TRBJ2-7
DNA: TGTGCCACCAGCAGAGATGGACCGTACGAGCAGTACTTC
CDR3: CATSRDGPYEQYF

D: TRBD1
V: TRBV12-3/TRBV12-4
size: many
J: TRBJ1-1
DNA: TGTGCCAGCAGTCAGCGACAGGGGTCGGGGAACACTGAAGCTTTCTTT
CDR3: CASSQRQGSGNTEAFF

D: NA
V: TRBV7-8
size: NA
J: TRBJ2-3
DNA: TGTGCCAGCAGCTCATTGACGGGTCCTAGCCGCACAGATACGCAGTATTTT
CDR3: CASSSLTGPSRTDTQYF

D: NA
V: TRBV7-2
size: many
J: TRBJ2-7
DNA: TGTGCCAGCAGCCCCTGGGCGTCTGGGGGCTACGAGCAGTACTTC
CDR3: CASSPWASGGYEQYF

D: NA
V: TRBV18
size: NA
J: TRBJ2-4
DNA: TGTGCCAGCTCCCGAACAGGAGGCAAAAACATTCAGTACTTC
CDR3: CASSRTGGKNIQYF

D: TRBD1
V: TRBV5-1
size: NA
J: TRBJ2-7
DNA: TGCGCCAGCAGCACTAAGACAGGGAAGGCATACGAGCAGTACTTC
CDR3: CASSTKTGKAYEQYF

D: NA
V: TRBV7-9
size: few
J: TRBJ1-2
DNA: TGTGCCAGCAGCTTAGACGTATCAGGGATCTATGGCTACACCTTC
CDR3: CASSLDVSGIYGYTF

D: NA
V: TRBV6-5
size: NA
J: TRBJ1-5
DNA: TGTGCCAGCAGTTCTGGGATCGGCAATCAGCCCCAGCATTTT
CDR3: CASSSGIGNQPQHF

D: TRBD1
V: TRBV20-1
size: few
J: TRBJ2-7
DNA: TGCAGTGCCCGAAGACAGGGAGTCTACGAGCAGTACTTC
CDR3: CSARRQGVYEQYF

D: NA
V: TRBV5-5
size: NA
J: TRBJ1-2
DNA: TGTGCCAGCAGCTTGGCGCGTAGGGTTGGCTACACCTTC
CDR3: CASSLARRVGYTF